The following is a TCR beta chain sequence with its context. This clonotype was observed at least ten times. The antigen it binds to is not known. Base qualities were left out, and no much larger clone turns up one base away. This record comes from a study of T cells in Graves' hyperthyroidism and ophthalmopathy (dated by TCRdb to the late 2010s). General notes on the study: Peripheral blood samples were taken at the time of initial diagnosis, prior to any treatment. TCR V-J signatures able to tell the groups apart were searched for in a discovery cohort of some 100 patients, of whom 43 had Graves' ophthalmopathy and about 55 had stable Graves' hyperthyroidism. An independent validation cohort of under 20 hyperthyroidism patients and 17 patients who later progressed to ophthalmopathy tested prospective prediction of ophthalmopathy. For training and testing, the 100 or so patients in the discovery cohort were randomly divided in a 7:3 ratio. The study also compared thyroid tissue and blood T-cell repertoires from more than 5 Graves' hyperthyroidism patients. After sampling, hyperthyroidism patients received methimazole starting at 30 mg daily, and ophthalmopathy patients received high-dose intravenous methylprednisolone. The paper describes TCR Vbeta CDR3 sequencing of about 140 peripheral blood samples, made up of 43 ophthalmopathy patients, approximately 73 hyperthyroidism patients and some 17 progressor patients.

The TCR beta CDR3 regions were amplified from the RNA transcripts. The first round of RT-PCR for the TCR CDR3 was performed with the HTBI primer set and the Qiagen OneStep RT-PCR kit. The libraries were constructed in a second round of multiplex PCR and then size-selected and purified. Libraries were sequenced paired-end with 100 bp reads on an Illumina HiSeq2000. As for the original processing: SOAPnuke was used to process the raw data, removing reads that contained adapters or uncalled bases, had a mean Phred below 15, or lacked an exact match to the constant primer or identifier. COPE v1.2.5 was used to merge high-quality paired reads, and clonotypes were defined as unique nucleotide sequences. MiTCR v1.1 was used to align the clonotypes against IMGT TRBV, TRBD and TRBJ reference segments. Only V-J combinations with frequency above 0.0001, covering about 99% of repertoires, were analysed. A TCS score was defined as the ratio between F50 (clonal expansion) and ExV (chaos), using BLOSUM62-based TCRdist between CDR3 peptides within each V-J. Welch's t-statistics and random forest reduced fewer than 550 V-J features to 13, which were used in a naive Bayes classifier (R e1071). Using fastp at Q25 and MiXCR, TCRdb reprocessed the public reads and kept productive beta chains. Every distinct CDR3 protein forms one entry, paired with its most common genes and DNA. These V and J calls are TCRdb output, not the study's own analysis. This sample has about 560,000 distinct CDR3 sequences in its table, and around 15% of those were observed once. The ten largest account for about 18% of the sample.

A patient counted as having stable Graves' hyperthyroidism if no progression to ophthalmopathy occurred over 18 months of follow-up. Hyperthyroidism patients were aged 18 to 65 years and newly diagnosed, with disease duration of less than 2 months. Patients with uncontrolled infections, other autoimmune diseases, pregnancy or lactation were excluded. Diagnoses relied on clinical symptoms, serum thyroxine and TRAb, thyroid ultrasound and orbital computed tomography. PBMCs were isolated from more than 9 ml of fresh peripheral blood by Ficoll-Paque density gradient centrifugation. Total RNA was extracted with Trizol reagent, and quality was checked on an Agilent 2100 Bioanalyzer. The V end loses 2 bases and the J end loses 1 base, and a stretch of 7 bases separates them. From the cysteine through the phenylalanine, the CDR3 covers 13 amino acids. The kept DNA is CDR3 alone, 39 bases in frame from the first base. The germline V gene provides CDR1 SGDLS and CDR2 YYNGEE.

Broad study findings and their caveats: Sample size was not statistically predetermined, and blinding of investigators to group allocation was not performed. Ophthalmopathy was separated from stable hyperthyroidism by a 13 V-J signature model, with roughly 88% sensitivity and about 81% specificity obtained in cross-validation and 80%/75% obtained in testing. In validation, the model predicted progression to ophthalmopathy a median of roughly 6.1 months before onset, with roughly 68% sensitivity and about 72% specificity. Most expanded thyroid clonotypes (frequency above 0.001) were also detected in blood, a finding suggesting that blood repertoires may reflect thyroid immune responses.

The V gene is TRBV9 and the J gene is TRBJ2-7, with no D gene named confidently. What was sequenced was blood. The TCR originated in a woman aged 18-35 years with Graves' hyperthyroidism. The sequence in DNA is TGTGCCAGCAGCGTGGCCAATTCCTACGAGCAGTACTTC. The resulting protein is CASSVANSYEQYF.